The 14 T cell receptor beta chains below were found in one sample sequenced in a study of T cell responses to AZD1222 COVID-19 vaccine. Assay: immunoSEQ multiplex PCR; the TCRdb copy retains only in-frame clones and omits some. Of 110,000 to 150,000 clones in the sample, 70% to 90% were seen once. Sequenced material: peripheral blood, taken on day 0 of AZD1222 vaccination. Receptors originate from an adult in good health.

The V and J genes are TRBV10-3 and TRBJ1-5, with no clear D. The CDR3 runs to 13 residues. V lost 2 bases, J lost 2 bases, and 4 bases lay in between. Germline V gene sequence: CDR1 ENHRY, CDR2 SYGVKD. CDR3 coding DNA: TGTGCCATCAGTGAGGCCGGCAATCAGCCCCAGCATTTT. Its protein is CAISEAGNQPQHF.

The V gene is TRBV30, the J gene TRBJ1-2; D is undetermined. The CDR3 has 13 residues. Germline-derived CDR1 and CDR2 are GTSNPN and SVGIG (reference sequence). Trimming took off 0 bases at V and 7 bases at J, with 12 bases between the two ends. CDR3 bases: TGTGCCTGGAGTGTAAAACGGCTCCGTGGCTACACCTTC. Protein sequence: CAWSVKRLRGYTF.

This rearrangement joins TRBV11-1 to TRBJ2-1; perhaps TRBD2 as D (7 bases). The CDR3 extends over 16 amino acids. V lost 5 bases, J lost 3 bases, and 17 bases lay in between. CDR1 and CDR2 from the germline V gene are SGHAT and FQDESV (reference sequence). The CDR3 is CASSQQRGGYYNEQFF. The CDR3 nucleotides are TGTGCCAGCAGCCAACAAAGGGGGGGTTACTACAATGAGCAGTTCTTC.

V and J are TRBV2 and TRBJ1-1; TRBD1 matches at 7 bases. The V gene end was trimmed by 8 bases and the J gene end by 11 bases; junction bases not matched to a gene: 8. This CDR3 comprises 11 residues. Germline lookup yields CDR1 SNHLY and CDR2 FYNNEI. The CDR3 DNA reads as TGTGCCAGCTTAAAACAGGGGTTGGCTTTCTTT. The encoded protein is CASLKQGLAFF.

This chain connects TRBV29-1 to TRBJ2-7; 8 nucleotides match TRBD2. The CDR3 contains 15 residues. From germline, CDR1 is SQVTM and CDR2 ANQGSEA. V dropped 2 bases and J dropped 4; count of bases not matched to a gene: 10. CDR3 region: CSVESQRAGAYEQYF. The CDR3 region has the DNA TGCAGCGTTGAAAGTCAGAGAGCGGGAGCTTACGAGCAGTACTTC.

This rearrangement joins TRBV4-1 to TRBJ2-1; D gene uncertain. The CDR3 totals 12 residues. The germline V and J ends were trimmed by 4 bases and 5 bases, with 6 bases remaining between them. CDR1 and CDR2 from the germline V gene are MGHRA and YSYEKL. The DNA for the CDR3 is TGCGCCAGCAGCCTCAACAACAATGAGCAGTTCTTC. This gives the protein CASSLNNNEQFF.

CDR3 nucleotides: TGTGCCAGCAGCTTATCAGTTGGAGTCGGGAATGAGCAGTTCTTC. Amino acids: CASSLSVGVGNEQFF. The V call is TRBV7-2, the J call TRBJ2-1; no clear D. Germline CDR1 SGHTA, CDR2 FQGNSA. The CDR3 covers 15 residues. Trimming shortened V by 2 bases and J by 7 bases, and 15 bases separated the two germline ends.

This chain uses TRBV28 with TRBJ2-4; TRBD1 aligns across 11 bases. After removal of 6 bases from V and 1 base from J, the junction contained 14 bases not matched to a gene. CDR1 MDHEN and CDR2 SYDVKM come from the germline V gene. The CDR3 is 19 residues long. The CDR3 region is CASSQTDRGRVFAKNIQYF. The CDR3 bases are TGTGCCAGCAGCCAGACGGACAGGGGGCGGGTATTTGCCAAAAACATTCAGTACTTC.

This chain uses TRBV4-1 with TRBJ2-7; tentatively, D is TRBD2 (6 bases). Germline CDR1 reads MGHRA; CDR2 reads YSYEKL. Deletions cut 2 bases from V and 0 bases from J, with 11 bases between. CDR3 length equals 15 residues. The CDR3, as DNA: TGCGCCAGCAGCCAACTTGCGGGGAGCTCCTACGAGCAGTACTTC. Protein product: CASSQLAGSSYEQYF.

The V call is TRBV11-2, the J call TRBJ2-1, with 8 bases matching TRBD2. CDR1 and CDR2 (germline): SGHAT, FQNNGV. The trim removed 1 base at V and 10 bases at J, leaving 3 bases unmatched. This CDR3 contains 13 residues. The CDR3 spells CASSLAGGPEQFF. The CDR3 region has the DNA TGTGCCAGCAGCTTAGCGGGAGGGCCAGAGCAGTTCTTC.

This rearrangement joins TRBV27 to TRBJ1-2; 7 bases line up with TRBD1. CDR3 length: 16 amino acids. The germline gives CDR1 MNHEY, CDR2 SMNVEV (reference sequence). The trim removed 5 bases at V and 3 bases at J, leaving 12 bases unmatched. The CDR3 loop is CASSRYFTGTDYGYTF. The CDR3 coding sequence is TGTGCCAGCAGTCGCTATTTTACCGGGACAGACTATGGCTACACCTTC.

This clone occurred once. This sequence joins TRBV7-8 and TRBJ2-5; the match to TRBD1 covers 7 bases. The J segment lost 5 bases and the V segment lost 1 base, leaving 7 bases of the junction unmatched. Germline V CDR1 and CDR2: SGHVS, FQNEAQ. CDR3 size: 15 residues. CDR3 residues: CASSLGAGGKETQYF. The CDR3 nucleotides are TGTGCCAGCAGCTTAGGCGCAGGGGGAAAGGAGACCCAGTACTTC.

The chain has TRBV28 and TRBJ1-1, with a tentative D call TRBD1 (6 bases). This CDR3 has 13 amino acids. Germline-derived CDR1 and CDR2 are MDHEN and SYDVKM. The V end was cut by 5 bases, the J end by 4 bases, with 11 bases between. CDR3 in DNA: TGTGCCAGCAGTCTGACAGGTCTCACTGAAGCTTTCTTT. Amino acids: CASSLTGLTEAFF.

This clone was observed at least ten times. V and J are TRBV6-2 or TRBV6-3 and TRBJ1-5, with TRBD1 matching over 8 bases. Germline V gene data show CDR1 as MNHEY and CDR2 as SVGEGT. CDR3 length equals 15 residues. The J segment lost 5 bases and the V segment lost 4 bases, leaving 7 bases of the junction unmatched. The CDR3 nucleotides read TGTGCCAGCAGTTGGACAGGGACGCAAGATCAGCCCCAGCATTTT. Translating gives CASSWTGTQDQPQHF.